The clone carrying this T cell receptor (beta chain) was counted ten times or more. Antigen unknown. CDR1 and CDR2 (germline): SGHTA, FQGNSA. The CDR3 is 15 amino acids. Trimming shortened V by 1 base and J by 2 bases, and 8 bases separated the two germline ends. The record originates from a study of early T cells in non-severe SARS-CoV-2 infection. The overall study: The chains were unpaired, and the sequenced material was bulk RNA from unsorted whole blood. Study-wide results and limits: The study's VDJdb matching favored anti-spike CD8 responses and missed private and CD4 specificities.

Individual cDNA molecules were tagged with unique molecular identifiers. MiXCR, run by TCRdb on the 5' RACE reads, gives a single entry per CDR3 protein. The sample gives 33,000 or so distinct CDR3 sequences, approximately 5.8% of which show up once; about 8% is in the top ten. This receptor was obtained from an adult who was a healthcare worker with PCR-confirmed SARS-CoV-2 infection or an uninfected control (not recorded which). J is TRBJ2-2 and V is TRBV7-2; D is ambiguous. The sample taken for sequencing was whole blood. The DNA of the CDR3 is TGTGCCAGCAGCTTAGTGGCTCCTAACACCGGGGAGCTGTTTTTT. It encodes CASSLVAPNTGELFF.